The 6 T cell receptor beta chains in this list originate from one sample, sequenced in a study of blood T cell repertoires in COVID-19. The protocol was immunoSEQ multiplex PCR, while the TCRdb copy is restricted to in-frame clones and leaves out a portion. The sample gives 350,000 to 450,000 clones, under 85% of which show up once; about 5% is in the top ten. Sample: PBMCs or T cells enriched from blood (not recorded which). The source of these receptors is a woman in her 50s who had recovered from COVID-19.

The CDR3 DNA reads TGCAGCGTTACTACCCTCGGGTGGGGGGACACTGAAGCTTTCTTT. Translation: CSVTTLGWGDTEAFF. J is TRBJ1-1 and V is TRBV29-1; D is perhaps TRBD1 (5 bases). This CDR3 comprises 15 residues. Germline loops: CDR1 SQVTM, CDR2 ANQGSEA. V lost 5 bases and J 3 bases, leaving 19 bases between the germline ends.

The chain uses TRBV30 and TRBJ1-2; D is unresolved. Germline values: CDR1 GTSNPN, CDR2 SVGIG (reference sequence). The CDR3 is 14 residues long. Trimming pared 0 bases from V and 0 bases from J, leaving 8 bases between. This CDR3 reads CAWSVRRANYGYTF. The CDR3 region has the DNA TGTGCCTGGAGTGTACGGAGGGCTAACTATGGCTACACCTTC.

Written as DNA, the CDR3 is TGCGCCACCGCTGCAACCTCAGGGCGGACTGAAGCTTTCTTT. Translation: CATAATSGRTEAFF. The chain is built from TRBV5-1 and TRBJ1-1; D is possibly TRBD1 (5 bases). The germline CDR1 and CDR2 sequences are SGHRS and YFSETQ. This CDR3 region has 14 residues. The V and J ends lost 9 bases and 5 bases respectively, with 20 bases between them.

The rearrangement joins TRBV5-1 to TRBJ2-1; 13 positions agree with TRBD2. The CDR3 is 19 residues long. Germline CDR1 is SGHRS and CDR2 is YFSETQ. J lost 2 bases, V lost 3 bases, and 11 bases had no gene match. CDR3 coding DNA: TGCGCCAGCAGCTCTCCCCGGACAACTAGCGGGGGGGCCTACAATGAGCAGTTCTTC. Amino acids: CASSSPRTTSGGAYNEQFF.

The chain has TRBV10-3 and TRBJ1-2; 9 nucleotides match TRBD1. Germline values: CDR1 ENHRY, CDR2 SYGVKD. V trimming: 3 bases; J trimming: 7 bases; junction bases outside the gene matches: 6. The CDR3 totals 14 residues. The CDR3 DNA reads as TGTGCCATCAGTGAAACAGGGGGCGCCGGTGGCTACACCTTC. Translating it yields CAISETGGAGGYTF.

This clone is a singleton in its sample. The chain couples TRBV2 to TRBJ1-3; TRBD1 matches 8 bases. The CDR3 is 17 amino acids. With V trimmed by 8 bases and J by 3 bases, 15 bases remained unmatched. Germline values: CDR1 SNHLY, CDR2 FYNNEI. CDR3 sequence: CASQGGGQGLFGNTIYF. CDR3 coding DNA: TGTGCCAGCCAGGGGGGAGGACAGGGCCTATTTGGAAACACCATATATTTT.